These T cell receptor beta chains were read from a single sample in a study of T cell repertoires in ileal Crohn's disease. The repertoire was sequenced with immunoSEQ multiplex PCR; TCRdb's copy has only in-frame clones and lacks some. The profile shows 11,000 to 15,000 clones, roughly 82% of them singletons. Sequencing was done on a sample of ileal tissue. The receptors stem from an adult with Crohn's disease. CDR3s include the opening cysteine and the closing phenylalanine or tryptophan. D genes are given only for firm matches. Not all rows give a size; the values are once, few, many and, for expanded clones, a class.

d_gene: -
v_gene: TRBV5-4
j_gene: TRBJ2-5
abundance: -
CDR3nt: TGTGCCAGCAGCCCCGCCCTGGCGAGGTCGGCGGAGACCCAGTACTTC
CDR3aa: CASSPALARSAETQYF

d_gene: -
v_gene: TRBV9
j_gene: TRBJ1-5
abundance: -
CDR3nt: TGTGCCAGCAGCGGCCCCAACGCGTATCAGCCCCAGCATTTT
CDR3aa: CASSGPNAYQPQHF

d_gene: -
v_gene: TRBV11-2
j_gene: TRBJ2-5
abundance: large
CDR3nt: TGTGCCAGCAGTCTTTGGGCTGGGGAGACCCAGTACTTC
CDR3aa: CASSLWAGETQYF

d_gene: TRBD1
v_gene: TRBV10-3
j_gene: TRBJ2-1
abundance: -
CDR3nt: TGTGCCATCGCACGGGACAGGGGGAATGAGCAGTTCTTC
CDR3aa: CAIARDRGNEQFF

d_gene: TRBD1
v_gene: TRBV5-4
j_gene: TRBJ1-1
abundance: -
CDR3nt: TGTGCCAGCAGCTTGAACAGGGGAGCCACTGAAGCTTTCTTT
CDR3aa: CASSLNRGATEAFF

d_gene: -
v_gene: TRBV27
j_gene: TRBJ2-7
abundance: -
CDR3nt: TGTGCCAGCAGTTTAAGGGGGGGAGTCTACGAGCAGTACTTC
CDR3aa: CASSLRGGVYEQYF

d_gene: TRBD2
v_gene: TRBV11-2
j_gene: TRBJ2-1
abundance: -
CDR3nt: TGTGCCAGCAGCCCGGGGACTAGCTCGAGGAATGAGCAGTTCTTC
CDR3aa: CASSPGTSSRNEQFF

d_gene: TRBD1
v_gene: TRBV9
j_gene: TRBJ2-1
abundance: -
CDR3nt: TGTGCCAGCAGCCCCCGCACTGAACGGGACAGGGCCTACAATGAGCAGTTCTTC
CDR3aa: CASSPRTERDRAYNEQFF

d_gene: TRBD1
v_gene: TRBV5-1
j_gene: TRBJ1-6
abundance: -
CDR3nt: TGCGCCAGCAGCACGGACAGGAATTCACCCCTCCACTTT
CDR3aa: CASSTDRNSPLHF

d_gene: -
v_gene: TRBV7-6
j_gene: TRBJ2-5
abundance: -
CDR3nt: TGTGCCAGCAGCTTCGCCCAGGGGATCCAAGAGACCCAGTACTTC
CDR3aa: CASSFAQGIQETQYF

d_gene: -
v_gene: TRBV6-5
j_gene: TRBJ2-1
abundance: -
CDR3nt: TGTGCCAGCACCAGTAGCCGGAATGAGCAGTTCTTC
CDR3aa: CASTSSRNEQFF

d_gene: -
v_gene: TRBV6-1
j_gene: TRBJ2-7
abundance: -
CDR3nt: TGTGCCAGCAGTGAACCCCGGGACACCCTAACCTACGAGCAGTACTTC
CDR3aa: CASSEPRDTLTYEQYF

d_gene: -
v_gene: TRBV18
j_gene: TRBJ1-3
abundance: -
CDR3nt: TGTGCCAGCTCACCCACCCTTACACGCGGTCGCACCATATATTTT
CDR3aa: CASSPTLTRGRTIYF

d_gene: TRBD2
v_gene: TRBV7-8
j_gene: TRBJ2-1
abundance: -
CDR3nt: TGTGCCAGTGGGGATACTAGCGTAAAGCAGTTCTTC
CDR3aa: CASGDTSVKQFF

d_gene: -
v_gene: TRBV4-1
j_gene: TRBJ1-5
abundance: -
CDR3nt: TGCGCCAGCAGCCAAAAAGGGGACAATCAGCCCCAGCATTTT
CDR3aa: CASSQKGDNQPQHF

d_gene: TRBD2
v_gene: TRBV5-4
j_gene: TRBJ2-7
abundance: -
CDR3nt: TGTGCCAGCCAACTAGCGGGGGGGATCTACGAGCAGTACTTC
CDR3aa: CASQLAGGIYEQYF

d_gene: TRBD1
v_gene: TRBV5-8
j_gene: TRBJ1-1
abundance: -
CDR3nt: TGTGCCAGCAGCTCGACAGGGGGCCGGCGGCCTGAAGCTTTCTTT
CDR3aa: CASSSTGGRRPEAFF

d_gene: TRBD1
v_gene: TRBV4-1
j_gene: TRBJ2-2
abundance: -
CDR3nt: TGCGCCAGCAGCCCGTCGGGACAGGGGGCTAGAACCGGGGAGCTGTTTTTT
CDR3aa: CASSPSGQGARTGELFF

d_gene: -
v_gene: TRBV30
j_gene: TRBJ1-4
abundance: -
CDR3nt: TGTGCCTGGAGTATCTGGACAGATTCCGAAAAACTGTTTTTT
CDR3aa: CAWSIWTDSEKLFF

d_gene: -
v_gene: TRBV2
j_gene: TRBJ1-1
abundance: -
CDR3nt: TGTGCCAGCAGGCTACGGACAGCCGGGACTGAAGCTTTCTTT
CDR3aa: CASRLRTAGTEAFF

d_gene: TRBD2
v_gene: TRBV30
j_gene: TRBJ2-7
abundance: -
CDR3nt: TGTGCCTGGAACCGACTAGCGGGTGAGCAGTACTTC
CDR3aa: CAWNRLAGEQYF

d_gene: TRBD1
v_gene: TRBV19
j_gene: TRBJ2-4
abundance: -
CDR3nt: TGTGCCAGTAGTATAGAGGCAGGGGGCGTGAACATTCAGTACTTC
CDR3aa: CASSIEAGGVNIQYF

d_gene: -
v_gene: TRBV2
j_gene: TRBJ1-5
abundance: -
CDR3nt: TGTGCCAGCAGTGAAAGAGGGGGGGATCAGCCCCAGCATTTT
CDR3aa: CASSERGGDQPQHF

d_gene: -
v_gene: TRBV7-8
j_gene: TRBJ2-4
abundance: -
CDR3nt: TGTGCCAGCAGCCAACAGTATGAGGACACGAAAAACATTCAGTACTTC
CDR3aa: CASSQQYEDTKNIQYF

d_gene: TRBD2
v_gene: TRBV29-1
j_gene: TRBJ2-1
abundance: -
CDR3nt: TGCAGCGTTGGCAAGCGGGGGTACAATGAGCAGTTCTTC
CDR3aa: CSVGKRGYNEQFF

d_gene: TRBD2
v_gene: TRBV7-2
j_gene: TRBJ2-1
abundance: -
CDR3nt: TGTGCCAGCAGCGTTAGCGGGGGGGGGCAGTTCTTC
CDR3aa: CASSVSGGGQFF

d_gene: -
v_gene: TRBV9
j_gene: TRBJ1-6
abundance: -
CDR3nt: TGTGCCAGCAGCTCGGGGTCGGCCCCTTCACCCCTCCACTTT
CDR3aa: CASSSGSAPSPLHF

d_gene: TRBD1
v_gene: TRBV19
j_gene: TRBJ1-2
abundance: -
CDR3nt: TGTGCCAGTACTAGCCGCGACAGGGGGCTTTGGAGCTATGGCTACACCTTC
CDR3aa: CASTSRDRGLWSYGYTF

d_gene: -
v_gene: TRBV23-1
j_gene: TRBJ1-5
abundance: once
CDR3nt: TGCGCCAGCAGTCGTGGGGCGGGGAGCAATCAGCCCCAGCATTTT
CDR3aa: CASSRGAGSNQPQHF

d_gene: -
v_gene: TRBV6-4
j_gene: TRBJ2-1
abundance: few
CDR3nt: TGTGCCAGCAGTACTACCCTTGACTACAATGAGCAGTTCTTC
CDR3aa: CASSTTLDYNEQFF

d_gene: -
v_gene: TRBV9
j_gene: TRBJ1-1
abundance: -
CDR3nt: TGTGCCAGCAGTGCACAGGGTCGTAACACTGAAGCTTTCTTT
CDR3aa: CASSAQGRNTEAFF

d_gene: -
v_gene: TRBV5-1
j_gene: TRBJ2-5
abundance: -
CDR3nt: TGCGCCAGCAGCTTGGTAGAAGAAGAGACCCAGTACTTC
CDR3aa: CASSLVEEETQYF

d_gene: -
v_gene: TRBV18
j_gene: TRBJ1-2
abundance: -
CDR3nt: TGTGCCAGCTCACCACCGGCCAGTAACTATGGCTACACCTTC
CDR3aa: CASSPPASNYGYTF

d_gene: TRBD1
v_gene: TRBV5-1
j_gene: TRBJ1-2
abundance: -
CDR3nt: TGCGCCAGCAGCCGAGTAGGGACAGATGGCTACACCTTC
CDR3aa: CASSRVGTDGYTF

d_gene: -
v_gene: TRBV5-1
j_gene: TRBJ1-1
abundance: -
CDR3nt: TGCGCCAGCAGCCGATGGACAGACACTGAAGCTTTCTTT
CDR3aa: CASSRWTDTEAFF

d_gene: TRBD2
v_gene: TRBV6-4
j_gene: TRBJ2-1
abundance: -
CDR3nt: TGTGCCAGCAGTGACTCGAGCGGGGGGGCCGATGAGCAGTTCTTC
CDR3aa: CASSDSSGGADEQFF

d_gene: TRBD1
v_gene: TRBV4-1
j_gene: TRBJ2-7
abundance: -
CDR3nt: TGCGCCAGCAGCCGCTGGACAGGGGCAAACGAGGGGCAGTACTTC
CDR3aa: CASSRWTGANEGQYF

d_gene: -
v_gene: TRBV5-1
j_gene: TRBJ2-2
abundance: -
CDR3nt: TGCGCCAGCAGCTCCTCGGTGACCGGGGAGCTGTTTTTT
CDR3aa: CASSSSVTGELFF

d_gene: TRBD2
v_gene: TRBV7-3
j_gene: TRBJ2-3
abundance: -
CDR3nt: TGTGCCAGCAGCACCGGACTAGCGGGAGGTATCACAGATACGCAGTATTTT
CDR3aa: CASSTGLAGGITDTQYF

d_gene: TRBD1
v_gene: TRBV6-5
j_gene: TRBJ2-7
abundance: -
CDR3nt: TGTGCCAGCAGGGGACAGGGGGCCTCCTACGAGCAGTACTTC
CDR3aa: CASRGQGASYEQYF

d_gene: -
v_gene: TRBV7-8
j_gene: TRBJ2-5
abundance: once
CDR3nt: TGTGCCAGCAGCTTTCGGGAGACCCAGTACTTC
CDR3aa: CASSFRETQYF

d_gene: -
v_gene: TRBV29-1
j_gene: TRBJ1-1
abundance: -
CDR3nt: TGCAGCGTTGTGGAGGGTTTAGTTCCTGAAGCTTTCTTT
CDR3aa: CSVVEGLVPEAFF

d_gene: TRBD1
v_gene: TRBV25-1
j_gene: TRBJ2-7
abundance: few
CDR3nt: TGTGCCAGCAGTGAATCGGTAGGGGGCGCAGCCTCAGGGGAGCAGTACTTC
CDR3aa: CASSESVGGAASGEQYF

d_gene: TRBD1
v_gene: TRBV30
j_gene: TRBJ2-7
abundance: -
CDR3nt: TGTGCCTGGTCCCGACAGGGTGCCTCCTACGAGCAGTACTTC
CDR3aa: CAWSRQGASYEQYF

d_gene: -
v_gene: TRBV9
j_gene: TRBJ2-7
abundance: -
CDR3nt: TGTGCCAGCAGCGTAGAGCCTAGCACCTACGAGCAGTACTTC
CDR3aa: CASSVEPSTYEQYF

d_gene: TRBD2
v_gene: TRBV19
j_gene: TRBJ2-1
abundance: -
CDR3nt: TGTGCCAGTAGGGGTAGCGGGAGGGGAACCTACAATGAGCAGTTCTTC
CDR3aa: CASRGSGRGTYNEQFF

d_gene: -
v_gene: TRBV19
j_gene: TRBJ1-1
abundance: -
CDR3nt: TGTGCCAGTAGGGAGGGGTACACTGAAGCTTTCTTT
CDR3aa: CASREGYTEAFF

d_gene: TRBD2
v_gene: TRBV9
j_gene: TRBJ2-1
abundance: few
CDR3nt: TGTGCCAGCACCCCATCCCGGGGGGGCAACTACAATGAGCAGTTCTTC
CDR3aa: CASTPSRGGNYNEQFF

d_gene: TRBD1
v_gene: TRBV6-5
j_gene: TRBJ2-1
abundance: -
CDR3nt: TGTGCCAGCAGTTACCCAGACAGGGACCACGGCGAGCAGTTCTTC
CDR3aa: CASSYPDRDHGEQFF

d_gene: TRBD2
v_gene: TRBV5-3
j_gene: TRBJ2-3
abundance: once
CDR3nt: TGTGCCAGAAGCTTGGACATGGCGGGAGGGCCGACAGATACGCAGTATTTT
CDR3aa: CARSLDMAGGPTDTQYF

d_gene: TRBD2
v_gene: TRBV7-2
j_gene: TRBJ2-7
abundance: -
CDR3nt: TGTGCCAGCAGTTATTCCGGGACTAGCGGGGGGGGCGAGCAGTACTTC
CDR3aa: CASSYSGTSGGGEQYF

d_gene: -
v_gene: TRBV11-2
j_gene: TRBJ1-5
abundance: -
CDR3nt: TGTGCCAGCAGCTTAGCGTTGAATCAGCCCCAGCATTTT
CDR3aa: CASSLALNQPQHF

d_gene: -
v_gene: TRBV7-2
j_gene: TRBJ2-1
abundance: -
CDR3nt: TGTGCCAGCAGCCCGGGACATTCTTACAATGAGCAGTTCTTC
CDR3aa: CASSPGHSYNEQFF

d_gene: TRBD2
v_gene: TRBV7-3
j_gene: TRBJ2-3
abundance: once
CDR3nt: TGTGCCAGCAGCTTAAGAGGGTCGGCGGGGGGGATCACAGATACGCAGTATTTT
CDR3aa: CASSLRGSAGGITDTQYF

d_gene: TRBD1
v_gene: TRBV27
j_gene: TRBJ1-2
abundance: -
CDR3nt: TGTGCCAGCAGTTCCGACAGGGGGTGGACGTTTGGCTACACCTTC
CDR3aa: CASSSDRGWTFGYTF

d_gene: -
v_gene: TRBV5-1
j_gene: TRBJ2-6
abundance: few
CDR3nt: TGCGCCAGCAGCCTATTCTCTGGGGCCAACGTCCTGACTTTC
CDR3aa: CASSLFSGANVLTF

d_gene: -
v_gene: TRBV5-6
j_gene: TRBJ2-7
abundance: once
CDR3nt: TGTGCCAGCAGCCGTGGGGCAGTCTCCTCCTACGAGCAGTACTTC
CDR3aa: CASSRGAVSSYEQYF

d_gene: -
v_gene: TRBV6-5
j_gene: TRBJ1-5
abundance: -
CDR3nt: TGTGCCAGCAGTATATTTTATAGCAATCAGCCCCAGCATTTT
CDR3aa: CASSIFYSNQPQHF

d_gene: -
v_gene: TRBV5-1
j_gene: TRBJ2-5
abundance: -
CDR3nt: TGCGCCAGCAGCTTGGCCAGGGCAGAGACCCAGTACTTC
CDR3aa: CASSLARAETQYF